Listed here are 24 T cell receptor beta chains from one sample, sequenced in a study of T cell repertoires in cytomegalovirus infection (dated by TCRdb to between 2017 and 2020). No cognate antigen is known for these TCRs. The treatment or condition label, read with the paper, signifies: in vitro stimulation with specific CMV peptide epitopes to enrich CMV-specific T cells. The instrument given in TCRdb is Illumina HiSeq 1500. Clones were called with MiXCR by TCRdb after fastp trimmed the public reads at Q25, and only in-frame beta chains were retained. All rows with the same CDR3 protein become a single entry with the most common DNA and genes. The sample table lists approximately 590,000 distinct CDR3 sequences, just under 40% of them with a count of one. The ten largest clones capture 48% of the sample. Sequencing used cultured PBMCs, obtained from culture after CMV antigen stimulation. The source is a human donor in good health (CMV status not recorded). Some clones in this sample may be carry-over from other donors' samples.

The genes are TRBV7-2 and TRBJ2-3, with D perhaps given as TRBD1 or TRBD2 (6 bases each). Germline V gives CDR1 SGHTA, CDR2 FQGNSA. This CDR3 is 17 amino acids long. V was trimmed by 8 bases and J by 4 bases, leaving 25 bases between them. In DNA, the CDR3 is TGTGCCAGCGGAAGAGTGGTGGCGGGAAGGGGGGCAGATACGCAGTATTTT. Its protein is CASGRVVAGRGADTQYF.

This clonotype was counted at least ten times. The chain links TRBV7-2 to TRBJ2-5, with unresolved D. Germline V gene sequence: CDR1 SGHTA, CDR2 FQGNSA. The V gene lost 0 bases and the J gene lost 5 bases, with 19 bases spanning the gap. The CDR3 totals 17 residues. CDR3 coding DNA: TGTGCCAGCAGCTTAGCGCTTCGCAGGATCCCTCCCGAGACCCAGTACTTC. This gives the protein CASSLALRRIPPETQYF.

The V call is TRBV7-6, the J call TRBJ1-2, with TRBD1 identical over 7 bases. There are 16 residues in the CDR3. J gave up 3 bases and V 3 bases, and 10 bases lay outside the gene matches. Germline V lookup: CDR1 SGHVS, CDR2 FNYEAQ. The CDR3 protein is CASSLGASGQHYGYTF. DNA of the CDR3: TGTGCCAGCAGCTTGGGCGCTTCGGGACAGCACTATGGCTACACCTTC.

This clonotype has at least ten counts. The chain employs TRBV7-2 and TRBJ1-1, with 7 bases that match TRBD1. Trimming removed 4 bases from V and 0 bases from J; junction bases left unmatched: 14. This CDR3 is built from 18 residues. Germline CDR1 and CDR2: SGHTA and FQGNSA. The CDR3 is CASSSTPRGIGMNTEAFF. CDR3 nucleotide sequence: TGTGCCAGCAGCTCAACCCCCAGGGGGATCGGAATGAACACTGAAGCTTTCTTT.

Ten or more counts support this clonotype. CDR3: CASSSPATYNEQFF. DNA of the CDR3: TGTGCCAGCAGCTCACCCGCCACCTACAATGAGCAGTTCTTC. This chain connects TRBV7-2 to TRBJ2-1; D uncertain. In germline, CDR1 is SGHTA, CDR2 FQGNSA. Trimming pared 4 bases from V and 2 bases from J, leaving 9 bases between. This CDR3 has 14 amino acids. Together with reference TRBV7-2 and TRBJ2-1, the CDR3 gives the full variable domain: GAGVSQSPSNKVTEKGKDVELRCDPISGHTALYWYRQSLGQGLEFLIYFQGNSAPDKSGLPSDRFSAERTGGSVSTLTIQRTQQEDSAVYLCASSSPATYNEQFFGPGTRLTVL.

This clonotype was seen more than once but under ten times. V usage is TRBV7-2 and J usage is TRBJ1-6; D unclear. Looked up from germline, CDR1 is SGHTA and CDR2 is FQGNSA. V dropped 5 bases and J dropped 10 bases, with 15 bases sitting between them. This CDR3 has 14 residues. The CDR3 spells CASSHREPGSPLHF. CDR3 sequence (DNA): TGTGCCAGCAGCCACCGGGAACCTGGGTCACCCCTCCACTTT. The variable domain in full, with the rest retrieved from reference TRBV7-2 and TRBJ1-6, is GAGVSQSPSNKVTEKGKDVELRCDPISGHTALYWYRQSLGQGLEFLIYFQGNSAPDKSGLPSDRFSAERTGGSVSTLTIQRTQQEDSAVYLCASSHREPGSPLHFGNGTRLTVT.

This clonotype appeared once. The chain couples TRBV10-3 to TRBJ1-2; D possibly corresponds to TRBD1 (6 bases). Germline CDR1 is ENHRY and CDR2 is SYGVKD. The CDR3 totals 15 residues. Trimming pared 8 bases from V and 4 bases from J, leaving 20 bases between. In nucleotides, the CDR3 is TGTGCCATCGCGAGCGTGGGGGGCCTGGGCTATGGCTACACCTTC. This codes for CAIASVGGLGYGYTF.

The chain is built from TRBV7-6 and TRBJ2-3; tentative D call: TRBD2 (6 bases). The CDR3 has 15 amino acids. Germline V lookup: CDR1 SGHVS, CDR2 FNYEAQ. The ends were cut back, 5 bases at V and 2 bases at J, with 14 bases in the middle. As DNA, the CDR3 is TGTGCCAGCAGCCCGATGGCGGGATACACAGATACGCAGTATTTT. This sequence encodes CASSPMAGYTDTQYF.

J is TRBJ2-7 and V is TRBV6-2 or TRBV6-3, with D perhaps matching TRBD2 (6 bases). The CDR3 is 11 residues long. Germline V gives CDR1 MNHEY, CDR2 SVGEGT. Trimming cost V 4 bases and J 12 bases, with 13 bases left between them. CDR3 in DNA: TGTGCCAGCAGTTGGGGGAGGACTACGTACTTC. Translation: CASSWGRTTYF.

A remark on this clonotype: The junction and the germline gene differ at one end; a read error may be behind it. The rearrangement links TRBV7-2 to TRBJ2-7, with D hard to call. There are 15 residues in the CDR3. Per the germline V gene, CDR1 is SGHTA and CDR2 is FQGNSA. This chain's CDR3 is CASSLMVGYSYVQYF. Written as DNA, the CDR3 is TGTGCCAGCAGCTTAATGGTTGGGTACTCCTACGTGCAGTACTTC.

CDR3 region: CASDDSRDEKLFF. CDR3 coding DNA: TGTGCCAGCGACGACAGTAGGGATGAAAAACTGTTTTTT. The chain has TRBV7-1 and TRBJ1-4; a weak D match, TRBD1 (5 bases). TRBV7-1 is placed among ORFs of uncertain function. V lost 8 bases and J 6 bases, leaving 13 bases between the germline ends. The CDR3 spans 13 residues.

The chain combines TRBV19 with TRBJ1-1, with D uncertain. This CDR3 spans 14 amino acids. Looked up from germline, CDR1 is LNHDA and CDR2 is SQIVND (reference sequence). The germline V and J ends were trimmed by 3 bases and 0 bases, with 8 bases remaining between them. As DNA, the CDR3 is TGTGCCAGTAGTATGTTGACGATGAACACTGAAGCTTTCTTT. It specifies CASSMLTMNTEAFF.

This sequence joins TRBV12-3 or TRBV12-4 and TRBJ2-3; 11 nucleotides line up with TRBD2. This CDR3 has 15 residues. Unmatched junction bases numbered 2, after V lost 6 bases and J lost 0 bases. CDR3 residues: CASRGLADSTDTQYF. CDR3 coding DNA: TGTGCCAGCAGGGGACTAGCGGATAGCACAGATACGCAGTATTTT.

This clonotype showed up just once. The chain combines TRBV19 with TRBJ1-5; no clear D. Per germline, CDR1 LNHDA and CDR2 SQIVND (reference sequence). Trimming shortened V by 7 bases and J by 10 bases, and 17 bases separated the two germline ends. The CDR3 consists of 13 residues. The CDR3 loop reads CASTPLPPQPQHF. CDR3 nucleotides: TGTGCCAGTACCCCACTACCCCCGCAACCCCAGCATTTT. Full variable domain (outside the CDR3, taken from reference TRBV19 and TRBJ1-5): DGGITQSPKYLFRKEGQNVTLSCEQNLNHDAMYWYRQDPGQGLRLIYYSQIVNDFQKGDIAEGYSVSREKKESFPLTVTSAQKNPTAFYLCASTPLPPQPQHFGDGTRLSIL.

The chain is built from TRBV7-2 and TRBJ1-1; D remains unclear. Trimming removed 5 bases from V and 3 bases from J, with 13 bases in between. In germline, CDR1 is SGHTA, CDR2 FQGNSA. There are 14 residues in the CDR3. As DNA, the CDR3 is TGTGCCAGCAGCCCTCCGGACGGGTACACTGAAGCTTTCTTT. It is translated as CASSPPDGYTEAFF.

The rearrangement links TRBV2 to TRBJ1-1; 8 bases match TRBD1. The CDR3 length is 14 residues. V gave up 4 bases and J gave up 4 bases; unmatched junction bases: 5. Germline CDR1 and CDR2: SNHLY and FYNNEI. The CDR3 loop reads CASSGQGAGTEAFF. The DNA for the CDR3 is TGTGCCAGCAGTGGTCAGGGGGCCGGCACTGAAGCTTTCTTT.

The V and J genes are TRBV7-6 and TRBJ2-1; 11 nucleotides align to TRBD2. V dropped 8 bases and J dropped 3; count of bases not matched to a gene: 3. CDR3 length: 14 residues. Germline V gives CDR1 SGHVS, CDR2 FNYEAQ. CDR3 nucleotides: TGTGCCAGCTACACTAGCGGGAGCTACAATGAGCAGTTCTTC. Translating it yields CASYTSGSYNEQFF.

The gene calls are TRBV28 and TRBJ2-1, with D hard to call. Germline V gene lookup returns CDR1 MDHEN and CDR2 SYDVKM. Trimming left V 2 bases short and J 3 bases short, with 5 bases between. There are 13 residues in the CDR3. As DNA, the CDR3 is TGTGCCAGCAGTTTACCTATCTACAATGAGCAGTTCTTC. Translation: CASSLPIYNEQFF.

The rearrangement uses TRBV7-9 and TRBJ2-6, with TRBD1 identical over 8 bases. CDR3 size: 18 residues. Germline V lookup: CDR1 SEHNR, CDR2 FQNEAQ (reference sequence). V dropped 5 bases and J dropped 0; count of bases not matched to a gene: 9. This CDR3 is CASSTQTGDLSGANVLTF. The CDR3 DNA sequence: TGTGCCAGCAGCACCCAGACAGGGGATCTCTCTGGGGCCAACGTCCTGACTTTC.

CDR3 DNA: TGTGCCAGCAGTTTTTCTCCGGGGTTTAGCACAGATACGCAGTATTTT. Its protein is CASSFSPGFSTDTQYF. The V and J genes are TRBV12-3 or TRBV12-4 and TRBJ2-3; D is perhaps TRBD2 (5 bases). The CDR3 loop spans 16 amino acids. The V end was cut by 3 bases, the J end by 0 bases, with 13 bases between.

This clonotype showed up many times. The chain joins TRBV7-2 to TRBJ1-5, with D unresolved. The V end lost 0 bases, the J end lost 1 base, and 13 bases lay between the germline ends. CDR1 and CDR2 (germline): SGHTA, FQGNSA. This CDR3 is 17 amino acids long. CDR3 nucleotides: TGTGCCAGCAGCTTAGCCATCGGGATCGGGAGCAATCAGCCCCAGCATTTT. It specifies CASSLAIGIGSNQPQHF. Full variable domain (rest looked up from reference TRBV7-2 and TRBJ1-5): GAGVSQSPSNKVTEKGKDVELRCDPISGHTALYWYRQSLGQGLEFLIYFQGNSAPDKSGLPSDRFSAERTGGSVSTLTIQRTQQEDSAVYLCASSLAIGIGSNQPQHFGDGTRLSIL.

This clonotype has more than one count but fewer than ten. V usage is TRBV3-1 and J usage is TRBJ1-4; the D is unclear. Trimming removed 5 bases at V and 8 bases at J, with 9 bases between. Germline lookup yields CDR1 LGHDT and CDR2 YNNKEL (reference sequence). The CDR3 spans 12 residues. CDR3 DNA sequence: TGTGCCAGCAGCAACTTGGGAGAAAAACTGTTTTTT. Its protein is CASSNLGEKLFF.

V and J are TRBV7-2 and TRBJ2-3; tentatively, D is TRBD2 (5 bases). CDR3 length: 13 amino acids. V lost 5 bases and J 4 bases, leaving 10 bases between the germline ends. Germline V gene sequence: CDR1 SGHTA, CDR2 FQGNSA. CDR3 residues: CASSQLVADTQYF. DNA for the CDR3: TGTGCCAGCAGCCAACTAGTAGCAGATACGCAGTATTTT.

In this sample, this clonotype turned up a few times. The chain has TRBV7-2 and TRBJ2-7; D tentatively fits TRBD1 or TRBD2 (5 bases each). The CDR3 is 14 residues long. Germline V CDR1 and CDR2: SGHTA, FQGNSA. V was trimmed by 4 bases and J by 4 bases, leaving 14 bases between them. Here the CDR3 reads CASSSSGQGYEQYF. Written as DNA, the CDR3 is TGTGCCAGCAGCTCATCGGGGCAGGGATACGAGCAGTACTTC.